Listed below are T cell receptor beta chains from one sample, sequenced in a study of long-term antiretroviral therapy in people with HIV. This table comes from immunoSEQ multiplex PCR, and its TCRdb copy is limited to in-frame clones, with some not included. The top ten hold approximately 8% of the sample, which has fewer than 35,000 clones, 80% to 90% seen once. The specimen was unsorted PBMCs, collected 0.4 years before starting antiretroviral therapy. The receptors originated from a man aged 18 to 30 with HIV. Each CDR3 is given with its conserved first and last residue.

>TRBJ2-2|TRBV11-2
CASSPGGSYTGELFF
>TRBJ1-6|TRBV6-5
CASSYGGPNSPLHF
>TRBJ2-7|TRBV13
CASSSNTNRRGECEQYF
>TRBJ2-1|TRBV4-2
CASSQDPGVAGLEDNEQFF
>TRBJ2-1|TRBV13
CASSWGLGGDNEQFF
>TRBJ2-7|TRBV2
CASRDPYEQYF
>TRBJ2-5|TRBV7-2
CASSPPRLAGRETQYF
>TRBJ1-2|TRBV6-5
CASSFTGTGAYGYTF
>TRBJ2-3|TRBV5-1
CASSLWQADDTQYF
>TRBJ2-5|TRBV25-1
CASSEYQGKTQYF
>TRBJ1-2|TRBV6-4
CASSITLDRIEYTF
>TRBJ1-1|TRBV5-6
CASSSLPMNTEAFF
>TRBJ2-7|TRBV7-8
CASSLGSGPRSAYEQYF
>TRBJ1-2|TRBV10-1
CASSSGGPYGYTF
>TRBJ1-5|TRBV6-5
CASSSRARGVGPQHF
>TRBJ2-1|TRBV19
CASSALWRTTDSYNEQFF
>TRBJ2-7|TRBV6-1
CASSATGTRIWYEQYF
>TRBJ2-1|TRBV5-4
CVSSPGTGKYNEQFF
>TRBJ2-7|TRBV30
CAWSGGTGLTYEQYF
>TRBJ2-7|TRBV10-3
CAIRTSSGVGAYEQYF
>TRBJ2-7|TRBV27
CASRTGTGEQYF
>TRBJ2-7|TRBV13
CASSLAGSGSYEQYF
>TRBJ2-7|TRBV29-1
CSVEGGLSGDEQYF
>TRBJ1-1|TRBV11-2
CASRLGYGENTEAFF
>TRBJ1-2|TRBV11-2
CASSLEGAGFFGYTF
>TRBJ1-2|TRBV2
CASSSQGNYGYTF
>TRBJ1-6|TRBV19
CASSTEGRNNSPLHF
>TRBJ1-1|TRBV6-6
CASSARATHTEAFF
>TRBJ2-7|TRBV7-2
CASSFVGGLRSYEQYF
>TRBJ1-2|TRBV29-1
CSVDQGEATYPRANYGYTF
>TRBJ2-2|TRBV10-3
CAISRQGPTGELFF
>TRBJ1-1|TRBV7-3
CASSLSRDTEAFF
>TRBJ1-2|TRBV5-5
CASSLAVHFRYGYTF
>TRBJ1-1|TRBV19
CASKPGQGNTEAFF
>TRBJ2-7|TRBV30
CAWSVGLGGFYEQYF
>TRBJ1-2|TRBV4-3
CASSQDRESGGAYGYTF
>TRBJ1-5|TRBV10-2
CASSMGPTQPQHF
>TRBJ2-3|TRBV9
CASSEGGAGLAYTDTQYF
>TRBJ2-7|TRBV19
CASSDRQGANYEQYF
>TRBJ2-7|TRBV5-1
CASSLSSNNSYEQYF
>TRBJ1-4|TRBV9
CASSVGRGRDEKLFF
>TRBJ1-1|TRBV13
CASSSGQGMNTEAFF
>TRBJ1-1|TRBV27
CASSHGVYTEAFF
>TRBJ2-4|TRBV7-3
CASSLIGLTGAKNIQYF